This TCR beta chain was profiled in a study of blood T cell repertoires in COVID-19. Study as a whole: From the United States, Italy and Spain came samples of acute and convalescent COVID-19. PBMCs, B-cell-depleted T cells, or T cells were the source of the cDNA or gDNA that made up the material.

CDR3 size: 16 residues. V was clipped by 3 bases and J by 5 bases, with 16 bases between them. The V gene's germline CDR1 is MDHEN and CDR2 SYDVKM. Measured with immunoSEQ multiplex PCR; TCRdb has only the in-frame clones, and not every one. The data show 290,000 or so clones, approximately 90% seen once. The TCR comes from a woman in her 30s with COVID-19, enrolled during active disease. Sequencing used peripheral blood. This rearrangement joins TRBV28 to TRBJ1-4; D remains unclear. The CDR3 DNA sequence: TGTGCCAGCAGTTTGAGCGTAGGAGGGTCAAATGAAAAACTGTTTTTT. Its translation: CASSLSVGGSNEKLFF.